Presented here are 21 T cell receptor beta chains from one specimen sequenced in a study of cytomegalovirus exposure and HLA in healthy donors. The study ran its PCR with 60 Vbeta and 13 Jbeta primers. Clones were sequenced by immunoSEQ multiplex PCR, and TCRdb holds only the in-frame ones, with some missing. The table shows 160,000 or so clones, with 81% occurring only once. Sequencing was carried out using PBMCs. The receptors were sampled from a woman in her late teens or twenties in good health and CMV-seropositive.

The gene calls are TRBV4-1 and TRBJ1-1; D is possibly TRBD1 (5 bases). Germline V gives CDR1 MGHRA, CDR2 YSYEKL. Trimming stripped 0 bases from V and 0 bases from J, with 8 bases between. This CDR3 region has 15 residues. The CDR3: CASSQEGGMNTEAFF. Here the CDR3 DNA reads TGCGCCAGCAGCCAAGAGGGGGGTATGAACACTGAAGCTTTCTTT.

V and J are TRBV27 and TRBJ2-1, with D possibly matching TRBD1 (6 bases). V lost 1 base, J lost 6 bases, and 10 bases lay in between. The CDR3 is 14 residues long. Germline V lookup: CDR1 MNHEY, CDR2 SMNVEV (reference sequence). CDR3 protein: CASSLWQGINEQFF. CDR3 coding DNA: TGTGCCAGCAGTTTATGGCAGGGGATCAATGAGCAGTTCTTC.

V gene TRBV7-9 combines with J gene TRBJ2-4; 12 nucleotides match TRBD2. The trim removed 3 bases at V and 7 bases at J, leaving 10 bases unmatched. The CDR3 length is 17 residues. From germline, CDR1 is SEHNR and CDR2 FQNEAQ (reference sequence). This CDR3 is CASSFSASGGASNIQYF. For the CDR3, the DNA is TGTGCCAGCAGCTTTTCGGCTAGCGGGGGGGCCTCGAACATTCAGTACTTC.

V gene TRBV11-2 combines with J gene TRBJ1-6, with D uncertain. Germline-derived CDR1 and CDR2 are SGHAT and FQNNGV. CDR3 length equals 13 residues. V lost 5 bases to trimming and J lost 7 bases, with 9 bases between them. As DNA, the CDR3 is TGTGCCAGCAGCCCAAACAGAAATTCACCCCTCCACTTT. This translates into CASSPNRNSPLHF.

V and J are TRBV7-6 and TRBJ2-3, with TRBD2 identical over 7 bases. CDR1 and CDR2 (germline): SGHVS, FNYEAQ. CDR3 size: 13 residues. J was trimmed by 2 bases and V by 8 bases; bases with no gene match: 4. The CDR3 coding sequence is TGTGCCAGCGCGGGGGTGCCCACAGATACGCAGTATTTT. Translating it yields CASAGVPTDTQYF.

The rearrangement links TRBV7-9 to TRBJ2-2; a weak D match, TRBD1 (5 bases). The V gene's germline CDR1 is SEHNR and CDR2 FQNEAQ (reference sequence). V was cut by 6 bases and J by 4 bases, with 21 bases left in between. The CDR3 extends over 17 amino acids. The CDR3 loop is CASRPGQGKVPTGELFF. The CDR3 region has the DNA TGTGCCAGCAGACCAGGGCAGGGAAAGGTTCCCACCGGGGAGCTGTTTTTT.

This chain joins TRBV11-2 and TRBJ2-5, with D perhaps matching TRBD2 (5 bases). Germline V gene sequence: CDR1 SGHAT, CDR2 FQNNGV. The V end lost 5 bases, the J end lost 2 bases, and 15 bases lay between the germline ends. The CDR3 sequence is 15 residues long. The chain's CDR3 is CASSTLDGGQETQYF. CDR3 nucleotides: TGTGCCAGCAGCACGCTCGACGGCGGGCAAGAGACCCAGTACTTC.

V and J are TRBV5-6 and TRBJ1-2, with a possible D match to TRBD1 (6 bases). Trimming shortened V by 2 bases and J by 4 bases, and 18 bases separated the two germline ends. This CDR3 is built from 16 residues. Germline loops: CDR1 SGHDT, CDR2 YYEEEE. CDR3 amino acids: CASSLFFQGSSYGYTF. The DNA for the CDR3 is TGTGCCAGCAGCTTATTTTTCCAGGGGTCGAGCTATGGCTACACCTTC.

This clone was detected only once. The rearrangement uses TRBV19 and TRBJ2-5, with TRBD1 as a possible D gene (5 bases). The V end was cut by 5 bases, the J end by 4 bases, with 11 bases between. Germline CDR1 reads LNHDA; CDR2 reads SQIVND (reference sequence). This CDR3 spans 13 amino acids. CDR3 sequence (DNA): TGTGCCAGTAGTTCAGGGCTCGGAGAGACCCAGTACTTC. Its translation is CASSSGLGETQYF.

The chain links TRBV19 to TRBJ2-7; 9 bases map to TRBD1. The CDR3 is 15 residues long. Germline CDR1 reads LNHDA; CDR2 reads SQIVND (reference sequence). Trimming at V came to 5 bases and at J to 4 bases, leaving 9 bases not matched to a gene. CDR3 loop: CASSHGPGQGYEQYF. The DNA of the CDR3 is TGTGCCAGTAGTCATGGACCGGGACAGGGTTACGAGCAGTACTTC.

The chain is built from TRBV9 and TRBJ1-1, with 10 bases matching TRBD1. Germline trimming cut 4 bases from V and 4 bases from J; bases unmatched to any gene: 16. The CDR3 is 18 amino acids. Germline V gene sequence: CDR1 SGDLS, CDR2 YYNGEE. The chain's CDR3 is CASSTRPTGQGKITEAFF. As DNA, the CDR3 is TGTGCCAGCAGCACACGGCCAACGGGACAGGGGAAAATCACTGAAGCTTTCTTT.

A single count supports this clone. The CDR3 DNA follows: TGTGCCAGCAGCTCTAGCGGGGGGGGATCAGAGACCCAGTACTTC. Amino acids: CASSSSGGGSETQYF. The V gene is TRBV2, the J gene TRBJ2-5; 12 nucleotides agree with TRBD2. This CDR3 has 15 amino acids. V was clipped by 6 bases and J by 4 bases; unmatched bases: 6. Germline assignment: CDR1 SNHLY and CDR2 FYNNEI.

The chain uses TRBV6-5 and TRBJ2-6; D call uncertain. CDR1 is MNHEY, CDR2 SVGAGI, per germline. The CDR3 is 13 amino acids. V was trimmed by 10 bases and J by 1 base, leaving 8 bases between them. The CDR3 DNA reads TGTGCCATAACTACTTCTGGGGCCAACGTCCTGACTTTC. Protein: CAITTSGANVLTF.

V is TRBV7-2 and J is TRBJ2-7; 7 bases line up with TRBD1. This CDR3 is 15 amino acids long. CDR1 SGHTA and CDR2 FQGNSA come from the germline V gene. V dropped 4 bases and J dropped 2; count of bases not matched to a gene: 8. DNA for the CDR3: TGTGCCAGCAGCTCTAAGACAGGGAACCCCTACGAGCAGTACTTC. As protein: CASSSKTGNPYEQYF.

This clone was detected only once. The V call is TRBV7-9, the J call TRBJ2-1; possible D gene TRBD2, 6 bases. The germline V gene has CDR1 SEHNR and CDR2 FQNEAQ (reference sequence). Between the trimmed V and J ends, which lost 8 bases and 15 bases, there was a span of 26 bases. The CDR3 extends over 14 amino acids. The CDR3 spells CASLGQPGLWGLFF. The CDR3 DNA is TGTGCCAGCCTTGGGCAGCCAGGGTTATGGGGACTGTTCTTC.

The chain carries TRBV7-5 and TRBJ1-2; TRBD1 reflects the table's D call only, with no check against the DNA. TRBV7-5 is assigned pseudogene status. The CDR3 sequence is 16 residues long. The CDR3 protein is CVRRSALGQPNYGYTF. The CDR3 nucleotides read TGTGTCAGAAGAAGCGCCCTCGGACAGCCCAACTATGGCTACACCTTC.

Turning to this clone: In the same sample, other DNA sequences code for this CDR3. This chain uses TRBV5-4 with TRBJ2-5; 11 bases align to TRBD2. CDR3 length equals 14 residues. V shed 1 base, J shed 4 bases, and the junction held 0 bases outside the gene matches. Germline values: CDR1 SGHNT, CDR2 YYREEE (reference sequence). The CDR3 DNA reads TGTGCCAGCAGCTTGACTAGCGGGGGAGAGACCCAGTACTTC. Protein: CASSLTSGGETQYF.

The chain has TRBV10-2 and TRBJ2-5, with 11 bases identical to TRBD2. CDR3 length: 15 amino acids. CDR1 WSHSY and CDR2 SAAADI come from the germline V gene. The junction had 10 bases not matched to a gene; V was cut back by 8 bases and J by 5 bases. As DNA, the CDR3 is TGCGCCAGCGGTAGGACTAGCGGGTTAAGGGAGACCCAGTACTTC. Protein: CASGRTSGLRETQYF.

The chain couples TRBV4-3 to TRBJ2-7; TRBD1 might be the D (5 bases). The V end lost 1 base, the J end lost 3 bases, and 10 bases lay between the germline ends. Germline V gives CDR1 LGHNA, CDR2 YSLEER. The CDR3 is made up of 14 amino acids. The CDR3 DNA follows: TGCGCCAGCAGCCAAGCTGGGCAGGGCTACGAGCAGTACTTC. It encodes CASSQAGQGYEQYF.

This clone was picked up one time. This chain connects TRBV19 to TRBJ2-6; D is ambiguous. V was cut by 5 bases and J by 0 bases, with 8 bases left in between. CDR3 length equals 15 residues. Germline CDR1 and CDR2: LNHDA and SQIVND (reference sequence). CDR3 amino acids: CASSSVSSGANVLTF. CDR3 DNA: TGTGCCAGTAGTTCAGTAAGCTCTGGGGCCAACGTCCTGACTTTC.

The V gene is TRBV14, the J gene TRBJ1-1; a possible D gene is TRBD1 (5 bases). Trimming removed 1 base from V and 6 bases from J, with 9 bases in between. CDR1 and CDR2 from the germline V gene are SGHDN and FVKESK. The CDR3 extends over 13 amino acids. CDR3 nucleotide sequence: TGTGCCAGCAGCCAAGGATCGGGGGCTGAAGCTTTCTTT. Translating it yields CASSQGSGAEAFF.